The next 11 T cell receptor beta chains were all read from a single sample in a study of blood T cell repertoires in COVID-19. Libraries were prepared by immunoSEQ multiplex PCR; TCRdb keeps only in-frame clonotypes and omits some of them. This table holds some 15,000 clones, about 90% found once. Sequenced sample: peripheral blood. Receptors were obtained from a human donor in a cohort sampled during active COVID-19.

This clone was observed a few times. The chain has TRBV4-3 and TRBJ1-6; TRBD1 might be the D (5 bases). The CDR3 consists of 15 residues. Trimming removed 1 base at V and 6 bases at J, with 10 bases between. The germline gives CDR1 LGHNA, CDR2 YSLEER. CDR3 residues: CASSQVWTINSPLHF. The CDR3 DNA reads TGCGCCAGCAGCCAAGTCTGGACAATTAATTCACCCCTCCACTTT.

The chain has TRBV21-1 and TRBJ2-5; TRBD1 reflects the table's D call only, with no check against the DNA. TRBV21-1 is a recognized pseudogene. The CDR3 totals 16 residues. The CDR3 spells CASSSSRGKSQETQYF. The CDR3 DNA sequence: TGTGCCAGCAGCTCAAGCAGGGGTAAGTCCCAAGAGACCCAGTACTTC.

This sequence joins TRBV3-1 (or the pseudogene TRBV3-2) and TRBJ1-3, with D perhaps TRBD1 (5 bases). Between the trimmed V and J ends, which lost 4 bases and 2 bases, there was a span of 9 bases. Germline loops: CDR1 LGHDT, CDR2 YNNKEL (reference sequence). The CDR3 length is 14 residues. CDR3 region: CASSLDRPGNTIYF. In DNA, the CDR3 is TGTGCCAGCAGCCTCGACAGACCTGGAAACACCATATATTTT.

The chain joins TRBV6-2 or TRBV6-3 to TRBJ2-3, with 12 nucleotides matching TRBD2. V shed 6 bases, J shed 5 bases, and the junction held 3 bases outside the gene matches. The CDR3 is 14 residues long. Germline assignment: CDR1 MNHEY and CDR2 SVGEGT. CDR3 in DNA: TGTGCCAGCAGCCTAGCGGGGGGGCAAGATACGCAGTATTTT. It translates to CASSLAGGQDTQYF.

The chain couples TRBV29-1 to TRBJ2-3; 7 bases match TRBD2. The J segment lost 4 bases and the V segment lost 3 bases, leaving 4 bases of the junction unmatched. Germline values: CDR1 SQVTM, CDR2 ANQGSEA. CDR3 size: 13 residues. CDR3 loop: CSVDGGSADTQYF. In DNA form, the CDR3 reads TGCAGCGTTGACGGCGGGAGCGCAGATACGCAGTATTTT.

This chain connects TRBV21-1 to TRBJ1-5. TRBV21-1 is a documented pseudogene. This CDR3 has 15 amino acids. DNA for the CDR3: TGTGCCAGCAGCCCCCGGGGGACCGGGGATCAGCCCCAGCATTTT. This gives the protein CASSPRGTGDQPQHF.

This clone has more than one count but fewer than ten. The DNA for the CDR3 is TGTGCCAGCAAAGAAGGGGTAGACCACAATGAGCAGTTCTTC. As protein: CASKEGVDHNEQFF. The rearrangement links TRBV2 to TRBJ2-1; the D gene is possibly TRBD1 (5 bases). Trimming took 7 bases from V and 5 from J, leaving 15 bases between them. The CDR3 is 14 residues long. Germline loops: CDR1 SNHLY, CDR2 FYNNEI.

This chain links TRBV4-3 with TRBJ2-6; TRBD1 agrees at 8 bases. Looked up from germline, CDR1 is LGHNA and CDR2 is YSLEER. The ends lost 4 bases at V and 0 bases at J; junction bases unmatched: 8. The CDR3 is made up of 18 amino acids. CDR3 nucleotide sequence: TGCGCCAGCAGCCCCACAGGGGGGCCGGTCTCTGGGGCCAACGTCCTGACTTTC. Translated, it gives CASSPTGGPVSGANVLTF.

The chain links TRBV19 to TRBJ2-7; TRBD2 is a possible D gene (5 bases). This CDR3 has 13 amino acids. CDR1 is LNHDA and CDR2 is SQIVND in the germline V gene (reference sequence). Trimming stripped 6 bases from V and 7 bases from J, with 16 bases between. The CDR3, as DNA: TGTGCCAGTAGAGTCGGACGGGGTGGAGAGCAGTACTTC. Protein product: CASRVGRGGEQYF.

The V and J genes are TRBV19 and TRBJ1-1; 8 bases fit TRBD1. The junction had 11 bases not matched to a gene; V was cut back by 6 bases and J by 8 bases. Germline CDR1 LNHDA, CDR2 SQIVND (reference sequence). The CDR3 spans 14 residues. The DNA for the CDR3 is TGTGCCAGTAGGGTCGGACAGGGTAGTTCCGAAGCTTTCTTT. It codes for CASRVGQGSSEAFF.

This rearrangement joins TRBV30 to TRBJ1-2, with D hard to call. Trimming stripped 1 base from V and 7 bases from J, with 16 bases between. The length of the CDR3 is 14 residues. Germline CDR1 reads GTSNPN; CDR2 reads SVGIG (reference sequence). The CDR3, as DNA: TGTGCCTGGAGTGGCGGACTCAAACGGGGTGGCTACACCTTC. As protein: CAWSGGLKRGGYTF. Full variable domain (rest looked up from reference TRBV30 and TRBJ1-2): SQTIHQWPATLVQPVGSPLSLECTVEGTSNPNLYWYRQAAGRGLQLLFYSVGIGQISSEVPQNLSASRPQDRQFILSSKKLLLSDSGFYLCAWSGGLKRGGYTFGSGTRLTVV.